This T cell receptor beta chain appears in the sequencing data of a study of human T cells and chemical hapten exposure. The time point denotes: patch test 1, 2 weeks after DPC sensitization. This sample's treatment: therapeutic diphenylcyclopropenone sensitization with weekly scalp DPC. Germline CDR1 and CDR2: SQVTM and ANQGSEA. J was trimmed by 3 bases and V by 5 bases; bases with no gene match: 10. The CDR3 runs 16 residues. TCRdb re-called the RACE reads through MiXCR, storing one row per CDR3 protein. Here the sample spans tens of thousands of distinct CDR3 sequences, over 9.5% being singletons. This sequence was found in a man aged 40-49 years with alopecia areata. Some clones in this sample may be carry-over from other donors' samples. The chain uses TRBV29-1 and TRBJ1-1, with 12 nucleotides matching TRBD1. The material was whole blood, obtained in connection with sensitization to the hapten diphenylcyclopropenone (DPC). Here the CDR3 DNA reads TGCAGCGTTCGCCGGGACAGGGGGCGTCTGGACACTGAAGCTTTCTTT. The encoded protein is CSVRRDRGRLDTEAFF.